What follows is one T cell receptor (beta chain) and its context. The sample holds a few counts of this clonotype. What antigen it recognizes has not been identified. Base qualities are missing; no much larger clone stands one base away. The sample is drawn from a study of T cell repertoires in cytomegalovirus infection (dated by TCRdb to between 2018 and 2020). The study in broad terms: Because public TCR beta signatures pointed to carriage of CMV infection together with the matching HLA type, the HLA type of each donor mattered for the analysis. What the study reported, not specific to this receptor: In both this cohort and an independent cohort of 352 donors, the cumulative frequency of public TCR beta family members distinguished carriers of CMV infection plus the relevant HLA type. The ex vivo response was dominated by HLA-C-restricted CMV-specific TCR beta clonotypes, which also provided the single most frequent clonotype in two of eight donors.

Sequencing instrument: Illumina HiSeq 1500. The public reads were quality trimmed at Q25 with fastp and then assembled into clones with MiXCR by TCRdb, keeping productive beta chains. A single entry per CDR3 protein holds the most common genes and DNA from its merged rows. Present in this sample are 250,000 or so distinct CDR3 sequences, roughly an eighth of which were seen just once. The ten largest clonotypes hold 1.5% to 2% of the sample. V is reduced by 1 base and J by 5 bases, leaving a spacing of 6 bases between them. The CDR3, from cysteine to phenylalanine, totals 13 residues. Only the CDR3 DNA is retained, 39 bases long and in frame from the first base. The germline V gene provides CDR1 SNHLY and CDR2 FYNNEI.

The chain uses TRBV2 and TRBJ2-1, with the D segment identity uncertain. The receptor was derived from a human donor in good health (CMV status not recorded). Some clones in this sample may be carry-over from other donors' samples. Sequencing was performed on PBMCs. The CDR3 sequence is CASSEVGDNEQFF. The bases are TGTGCCAGCAGTGAAGTTGGGGACAATGAGCAGTTCTTC.